The clone carrying this T cell receptor beta chain has at least ten counts. These data belong to a study of molecular identifiers for immune sequencing clone quantification. TCRdb re-called the PCR reads through MiXCR, storing one row per CDR3 protein. Of 250,000 to 400,000 distinct CDR3 sequences listed, 20% to 25% are singletons. Germline V lookup: CDR1 LGHDT, CDR2 YNNKEL (reference sequence). V lost 1 base to trimming and J lost 2 bases, with 9 bases between them. The CDR3 totals 14 residues. The TCR originated in a human donor in good health. Some libraries in this study had Jurkat cell RNA spiked in. The sequencing sample was made of naive CD8+ T cells from blood, with Jurkat cell RNA spiked in. Subset described: FACS-sorted CD8+CD4-CCR7+CD45RA+ naive T cells. The chain combines TRBV3-1 with TRBJ2-7; D is unresolved. This chain's CDR3 is CASSQVNSPYEQYF. The CDR3 nucleotides read TGTGCCAGCAGCCAAGTAAACAGTCCCTACGAGCAGTACTTC.